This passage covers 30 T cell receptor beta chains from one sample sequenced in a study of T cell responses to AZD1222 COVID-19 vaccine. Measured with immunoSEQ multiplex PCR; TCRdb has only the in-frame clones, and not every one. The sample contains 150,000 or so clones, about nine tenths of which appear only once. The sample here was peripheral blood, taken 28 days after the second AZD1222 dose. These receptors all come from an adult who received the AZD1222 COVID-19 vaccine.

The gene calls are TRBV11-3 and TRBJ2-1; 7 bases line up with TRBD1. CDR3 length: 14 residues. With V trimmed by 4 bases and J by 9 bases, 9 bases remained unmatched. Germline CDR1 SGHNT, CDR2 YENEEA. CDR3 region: CASSSTGAAGEQFF. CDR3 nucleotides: TGTGCCAGCAGCTCCACAGGGGCTGCGGGTGAGCAGTTCTTC.

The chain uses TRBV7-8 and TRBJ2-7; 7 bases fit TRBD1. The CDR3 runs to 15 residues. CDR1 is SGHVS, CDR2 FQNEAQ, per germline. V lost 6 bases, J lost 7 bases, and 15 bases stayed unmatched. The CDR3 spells CASSADRVSFLEQYF. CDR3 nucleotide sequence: TGTGCCAGCAGTGCCGACAGGGTATCTTTTTTGGAGCAGTACTTC.

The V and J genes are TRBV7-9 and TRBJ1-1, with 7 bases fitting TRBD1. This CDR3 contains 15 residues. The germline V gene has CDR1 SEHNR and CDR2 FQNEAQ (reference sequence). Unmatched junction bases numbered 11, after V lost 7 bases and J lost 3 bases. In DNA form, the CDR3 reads TGTGCCAGCACCACGACAGGGTTTTCGGACACTGAAGCTTTCTTT. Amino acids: CASTTTGFSDTEAFF.

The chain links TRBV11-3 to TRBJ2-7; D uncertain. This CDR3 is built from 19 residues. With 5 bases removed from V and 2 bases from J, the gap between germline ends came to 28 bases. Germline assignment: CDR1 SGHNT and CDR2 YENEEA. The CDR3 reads CASSPSFPLTHETPYEQYF. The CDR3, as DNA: TGTGCCAGCAGCCCGTCTTTCCCTCTTACTCACGAGACCCCCTACGAGCAGTACTTC.

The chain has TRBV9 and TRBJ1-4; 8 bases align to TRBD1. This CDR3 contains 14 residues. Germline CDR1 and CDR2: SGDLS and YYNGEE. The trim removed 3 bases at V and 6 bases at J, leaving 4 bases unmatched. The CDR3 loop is CASSEAGGYEKLFF. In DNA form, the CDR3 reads TGTGCCAGCAGCGAAGCAGGGGGCTATGAAAAACTGTTTTTT.

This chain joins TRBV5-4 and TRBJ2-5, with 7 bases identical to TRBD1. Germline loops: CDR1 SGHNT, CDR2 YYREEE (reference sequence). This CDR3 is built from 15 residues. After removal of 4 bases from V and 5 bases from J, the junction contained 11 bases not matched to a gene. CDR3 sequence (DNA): TGTGCCAGCAGCCAGGGGGACCCGCAGTGGGAGACCCAGTACTTC. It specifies CASSQGDPQWETQYF.

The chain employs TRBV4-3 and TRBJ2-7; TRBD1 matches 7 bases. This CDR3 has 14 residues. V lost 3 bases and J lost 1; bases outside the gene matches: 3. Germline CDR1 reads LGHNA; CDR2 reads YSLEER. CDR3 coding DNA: TGCGCCAGCAGCCAGAACAGGGGTTCCTACGAGCAGTACTTC. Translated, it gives CASSQNRGSYEQYF.

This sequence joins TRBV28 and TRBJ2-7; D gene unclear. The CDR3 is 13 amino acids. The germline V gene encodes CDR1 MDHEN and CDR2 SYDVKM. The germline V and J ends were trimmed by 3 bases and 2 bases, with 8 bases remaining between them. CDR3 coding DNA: TGTGCCAGCAGTTTGGGCAGCCCCTACGAGCAGTACTTC. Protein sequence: CASSLGSPYEQYF.

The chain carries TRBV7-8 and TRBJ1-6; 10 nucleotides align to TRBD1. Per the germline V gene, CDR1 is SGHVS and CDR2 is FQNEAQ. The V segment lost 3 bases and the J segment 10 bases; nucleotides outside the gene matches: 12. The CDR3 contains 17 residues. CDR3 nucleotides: TGTGCCAGCAGCTTCAGTCTCGGGACAGGGGCTGGCTCACCCCTCCACTTT. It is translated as CASSFSLGTGAGSPLHF.

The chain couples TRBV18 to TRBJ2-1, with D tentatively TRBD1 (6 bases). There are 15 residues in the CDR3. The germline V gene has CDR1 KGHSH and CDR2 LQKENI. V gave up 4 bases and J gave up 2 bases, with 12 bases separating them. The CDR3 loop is CASSLNRDPYNEQFF. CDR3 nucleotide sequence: TGTGCCAGCTCACTGAACAGGGATCCCTACAATGAGCAGTTCTTC.

The CDR3 nucleotides are TGTGCCAGCAGCTTAACAGGGACTAGCGGGAAGGGGCAGTTCTTC. It is translated as CASSLTGTSGKGQFF. V usage is TRBV7-9 and J usage is TRBJ2-1; 13 positions agree with TRBD2. Germline-derived CDR1 and CDR2 are SEHNR and FQNEAQ (reference sequence). The CDR3 runs to 15 residues. V shed 2 bases and J 12 bases; nucleotides not matched to a gene: 7.

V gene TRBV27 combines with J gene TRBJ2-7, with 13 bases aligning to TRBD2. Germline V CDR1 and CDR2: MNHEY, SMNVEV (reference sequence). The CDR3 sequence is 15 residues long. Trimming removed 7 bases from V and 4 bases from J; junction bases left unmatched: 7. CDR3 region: CASTWTSGSSYEQYF. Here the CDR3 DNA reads TGTGCCAGCACCTGGACTAGCGGGAGTTCATACGAGCAGTACTTC.

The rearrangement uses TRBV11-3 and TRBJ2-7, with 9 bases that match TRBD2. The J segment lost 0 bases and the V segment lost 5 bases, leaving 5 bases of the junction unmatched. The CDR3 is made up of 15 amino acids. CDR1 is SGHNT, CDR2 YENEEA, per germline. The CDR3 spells CASSRGTSLSYEQYF. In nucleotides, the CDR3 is TGTGCCAGCAGCCGAGGGACTAGCCTCTCCTACGAGCAGTACTTC.

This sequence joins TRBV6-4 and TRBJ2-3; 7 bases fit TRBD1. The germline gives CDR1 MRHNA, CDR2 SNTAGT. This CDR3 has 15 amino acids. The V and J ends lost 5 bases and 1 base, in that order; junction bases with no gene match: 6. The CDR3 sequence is CASSPTGDGTDTQYF. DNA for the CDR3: TGTGCCAGCAGTCCCACAGGGGACGGCACAGATACGCAGTATTTT.

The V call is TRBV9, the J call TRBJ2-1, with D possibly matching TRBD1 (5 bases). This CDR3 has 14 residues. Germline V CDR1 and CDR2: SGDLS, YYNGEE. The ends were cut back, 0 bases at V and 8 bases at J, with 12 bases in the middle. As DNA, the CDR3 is TGTGCCAGCAGCGTAGGTCAGGGTTGGGATGAGCAGTTCTTC. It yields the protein CASSVGQGWDEQFF.

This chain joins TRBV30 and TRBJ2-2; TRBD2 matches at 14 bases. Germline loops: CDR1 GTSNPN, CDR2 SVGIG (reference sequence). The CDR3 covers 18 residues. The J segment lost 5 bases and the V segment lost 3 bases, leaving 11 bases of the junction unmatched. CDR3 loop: CAWSAGLAGAPGTGELFF. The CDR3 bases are TGTGCCTGGAGCGCGGGACTAGCGGGAGCCCCGGGAACCGGGGAGCTGTTTTTT.

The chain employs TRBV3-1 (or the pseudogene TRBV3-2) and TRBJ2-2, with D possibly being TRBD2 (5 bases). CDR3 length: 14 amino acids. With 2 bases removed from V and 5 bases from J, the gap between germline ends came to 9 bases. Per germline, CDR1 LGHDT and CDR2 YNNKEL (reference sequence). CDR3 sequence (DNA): TGTGCCAGCAGCCAAAGAGGGTCGACCGGGGAGCTGTTTTTT. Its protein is CASSQRGSTGELFF.

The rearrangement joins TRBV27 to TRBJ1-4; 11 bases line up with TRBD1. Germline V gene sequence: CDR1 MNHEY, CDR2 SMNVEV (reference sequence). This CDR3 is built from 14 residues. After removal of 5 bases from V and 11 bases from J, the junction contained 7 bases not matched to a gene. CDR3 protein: CASSMGQGVGKLFF. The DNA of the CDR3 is TGTGCCAGCAGTATGGGACAGGGGGTGGGGAAACTGTTTTTT.

For the CDR3, the DNA is TGTGCCTGGAGCGTCCTGACAGGGGGACAGCCCCAGCATTTT. Translating gives CAWSVLTGGQPQHF. The rearrangement joins TRBV30 to TRBJ1-5, with 9 bases lining up with TRBD1. Germline V lookup: CDR1 GTSNPN, CDR2 SVGIG (reference sequence). There are 14 residues in the CDR3. V was pared by 3 bases and J by 7 bases, with 7 bases of the junction left unmatched.

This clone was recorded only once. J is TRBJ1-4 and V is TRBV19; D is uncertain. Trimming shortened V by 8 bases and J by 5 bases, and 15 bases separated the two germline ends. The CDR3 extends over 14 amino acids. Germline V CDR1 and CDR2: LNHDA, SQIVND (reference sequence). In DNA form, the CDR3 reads TGTGCCAGTTCTCAACAGATAGCGAATGAAAAACTGTTTTTT. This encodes CASSQQIANEKLFF.

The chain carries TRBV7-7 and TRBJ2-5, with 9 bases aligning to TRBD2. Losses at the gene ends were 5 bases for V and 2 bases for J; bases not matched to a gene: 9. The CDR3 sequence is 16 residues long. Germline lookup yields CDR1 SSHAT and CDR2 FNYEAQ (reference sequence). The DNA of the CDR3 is TGTGCCAGCAGCAAAGGAAGACTAGCGGTACAAGAGACCCAGTACTTC. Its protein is CASSKGRLAVQETQYF. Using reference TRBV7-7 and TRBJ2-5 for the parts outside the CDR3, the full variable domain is GAGVSQSPRYKVTKRGQDVTLRCDPISSHATLYWYQQALGQGPEFLTYFNYEAQPDKSGLPSDRFSAERPEGSISTLTIQRTEQRDSAMYRCASSKGRLAVQETQYFGPGTRLLVL.

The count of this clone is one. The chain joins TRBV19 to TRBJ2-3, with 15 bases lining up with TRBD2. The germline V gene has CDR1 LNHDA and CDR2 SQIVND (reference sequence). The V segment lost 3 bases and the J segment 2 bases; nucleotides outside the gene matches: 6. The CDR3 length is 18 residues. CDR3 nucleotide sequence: TGTGCCAGTAGTATCGGACTAGCGGGGGGGAGGGCCACAGATACGCAGTATTTT. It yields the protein CASSIGLAGGRATDTQYF.

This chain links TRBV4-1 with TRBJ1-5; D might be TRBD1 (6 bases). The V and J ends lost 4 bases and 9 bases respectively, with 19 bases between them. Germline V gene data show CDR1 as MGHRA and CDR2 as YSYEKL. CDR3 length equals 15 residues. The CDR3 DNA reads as TGCGCCAGCAGCCGAGGGGCAGAAAGGGGGTCGCCCCAGCATTTT. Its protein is CASSRGAERGSPQHF.

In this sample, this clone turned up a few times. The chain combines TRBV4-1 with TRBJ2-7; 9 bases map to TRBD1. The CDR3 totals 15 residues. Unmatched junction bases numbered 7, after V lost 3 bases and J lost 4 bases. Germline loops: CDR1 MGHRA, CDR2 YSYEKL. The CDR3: CASSQDPGQGYEQYF. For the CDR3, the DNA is TGCGCCAGCAGCCAGGACCCGGGACAGGGTTACGAGCAGTACTTC.

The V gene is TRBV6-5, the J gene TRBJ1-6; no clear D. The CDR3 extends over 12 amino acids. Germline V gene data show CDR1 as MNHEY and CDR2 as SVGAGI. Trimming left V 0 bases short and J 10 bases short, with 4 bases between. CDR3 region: CASSYSGSPLHF. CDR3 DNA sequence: TGTGCCAGCAGTTACTCCGGGTCACCCCTCCACTTT.

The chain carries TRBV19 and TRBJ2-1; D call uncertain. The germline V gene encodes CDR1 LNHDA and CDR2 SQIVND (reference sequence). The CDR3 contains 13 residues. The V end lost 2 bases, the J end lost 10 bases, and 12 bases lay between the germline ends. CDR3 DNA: TGTGCCAGTAGTATACAGCGTTTAAGGGAGCAGTTCTTC. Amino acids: CASSIQRLREQFF.

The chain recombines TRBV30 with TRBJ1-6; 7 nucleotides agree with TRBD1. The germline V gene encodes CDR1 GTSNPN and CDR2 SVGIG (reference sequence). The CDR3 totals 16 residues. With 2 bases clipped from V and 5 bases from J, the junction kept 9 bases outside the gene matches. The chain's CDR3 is CAWSLTFGTDNSPLHF. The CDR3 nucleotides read TGTGCCTGGAGTCTCACCTTCGGGACAGATAATTCACCCCTCCACTTT.

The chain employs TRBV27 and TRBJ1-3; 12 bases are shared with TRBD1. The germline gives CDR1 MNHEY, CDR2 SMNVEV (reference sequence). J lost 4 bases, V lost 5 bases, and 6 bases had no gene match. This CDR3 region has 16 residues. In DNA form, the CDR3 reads TGTGCCAGCAGTCAGGGACAGGGGGCAGAAGGAAACACCATATATTTT. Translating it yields CASSQGQGAEGNTIYF.

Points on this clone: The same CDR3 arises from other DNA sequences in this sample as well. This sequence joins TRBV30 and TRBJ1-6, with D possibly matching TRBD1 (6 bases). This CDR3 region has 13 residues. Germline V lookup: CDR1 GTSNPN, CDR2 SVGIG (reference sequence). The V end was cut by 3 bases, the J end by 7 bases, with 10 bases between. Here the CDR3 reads CAWRGTGNSPLHF. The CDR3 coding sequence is TGTGCCTGGAGGGGAACAGGGAATTCACCCCTCCACTTT.

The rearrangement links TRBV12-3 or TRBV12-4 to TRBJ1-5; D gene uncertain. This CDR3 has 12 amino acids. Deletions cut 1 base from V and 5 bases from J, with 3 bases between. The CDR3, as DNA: TGTGCCAGCAGTTTAGGTCATCAGCCCCAGCATTTT. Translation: CASSLGHQPQHF.